The next 21 T cell receptor beta chains were all read from a single sample in a study of blood T cell repertoires in COVID-19. TCRdb keeps only in-frame clones here, not all; method: immunoSEQ multiplex PCR. This sample has roughly 80,000 clones, with around 79% found just once. The sequencing sample was made of peripheral blood. The receptors shown here come from a man older than 75 with acute or convalescent COVID-19.

The chain employs TRBV20-1 and TRBJ1-3; 8 nucleotides agree with TRBD1. The trim removed 3 bases at V and 0 bases at J, leaving 10 bases unmatched. This CDR3 is built from 17 residues. Germline V gene sequence: CDR1 DFQATT, CDR2 SNEGSKA (reference sequence). DNA for the CDR3: TGCAGTGCTAGTCCAGGACAGGGCGGCTACTCTGGAAACACCATATATTTT. Protein product: CSASPGQGGYSGNTIYF.

The V gene is TRBV6-5, the J gene TRBJ2-7; 10 nucleotides agree with TRBD2. Per germline, CDR1 MNHEY and CDR2 SVGAGI. V lost 7 bases, J lost 3 bases, and 6 bases stayed unmatched. The CDR3 loop spans 14 amino acids. CDR3 bases: TGTGCCAGCATAAATAGCGGGGGGAACTACGAGCAGTACTTC. It specifies CASINSGGNYEQYF.

The chain joins TRBV5-1 to TRBJ2-7, with D possibly matching TRBD1 (6 bases). Germline V lookup: CDR1 SGHRS, CDR2 YFSETQ. The V gene lost 3 bases and the J gene lost 2 bases, with 9 bases spanning the gap. This CDR3 has 13 residues. The CDR3 region has the DNA TGCGCCAGCAGCTGGGACAATACCTACGAGCAGTACTTC. It translates to CASSWDNTYEQYF.

This clone was picked up one time. The V call is TRBV7-8, the J call TRBJ1-4, with 9 nucleotides matching TRBD1. CDR1 and CDR2 (germline): SGHVS, FQNEAQ. This CDR3 has 15 amino acids. The V and J ends lost 5 bases and 7 bases, in that order; junction bases with no gene match: 8. The CDR3 DNA sequence: TGTGCCAGCAGCCCCCGTGGGGACAGGGTTGAAAAACTGTTTTTT. Amino acid sequence: CASSPRGDRVEKLFF.

The gene calls are TRBV11-2 and TRBJ1-1; no definite D call. V was clipped by 0 bases and J by 9 bases, with 11 bases between them. The CDR3 length is 13 residues. Germline assignment: CDR1 SGHAT and CDR2 FQNNGV. The CDR3 DNA reads as TGTGCCAGCAGCTTAGAACGGTTTACCAAAGCTTTCTTT. Its translation is CASSLERFTKAFF. The entire variable domain, with the rest obtained from reference TRBV11-2 and TRBJ1-1, is as follows: EAGVAQSPRYKIIEKRQSVAFWCNPISGHATLYWYQQILGQGPKLLIQFQNNGVVDDSQLPKDRFSAERLKGVDSTLKIQPAKLEDSAVYLCASSLERFTKAFFGQGTRLTVV.

The chain uses TRBV18 and TRBJ1-5; D unclear. Germline values: CDR1 KGHSH, CDR2 LQKENI. The CDR3 length is 15 residues. V lost 1 base to trimming and J lost 8 bases, with 15 bases between them. The CDR3 is CASSPQERGKEPQHF. The CDR3, as DNA: TGTGCCAGCTCACCACAAGAGCGAGGGAAGGAGCCCCAGCATTTT.

The V and J genes are TRBV12-3 or TRBV12-4 and TRBJ1-1; D unclear. There are 13 residues in the CDR3. V lost 2 bases to trimming and J lost 1 base, with 5 bases between them. The CDR3 is CASSLQENTEAFF. CDR3 in DNA: TGTGCCAGCAGTTTACAGGAGAACACTGAAGCTTTCTTT.

This sequence joins TRBV4-1 and TRBJ2-1; 7 bases are a match to TRBD2. CDR3 size: 17 residues. V trimming: 1 base; J trimming: 1 base; junction bases outside the gene matches: 7. Germline values: CDR1 MGHRA, CDR2 YSYEKL. The CDR3 protein is CASSQGVSGVSYNEQFF. The CDR3 DNA is TGCGCCAGCAGCCAAGGGGTAAGCGGGGTGTCCTACAATGAGCAGTTCTTC.

About this clone itself: The sample carries other DNA sequences with the same CDR3. The chain links TRBV6-5 to TRBJ1-1, with D hard to call. Germline loops: CDR1 MNHEY, CDR2 SVGAGI. The CDR3 contains 13 residues. Trimming removed 3 bases at V and 1 base at J, with 6 bases between. The chain's CDR3 is CASSYRGNTEAFF. The CDR3 region has the DNA TGTGCCAGCAGTTATCGGGGGAACACTGAAGCTTTCTTT.

The gene calls are TRBV3-1 (or the pseudogene TRBV3-2) and TRBJ1-3; D is ambiguous. V shed 4 bases and J shed 0 bases, with 13 bases lying between them. The CDR3 runs 16 residues. From germline, CDR1 is LGHDT and CDR2 YNNKEL (reference sequence). CDR3 nucleotide sequence: TGTGCCAGCAGCCGCGCGAGGGATACCTCTGGAAACACCATATATTTT. Protein sequence: CASSRARDTSGNTIYF.

J is TRBJ2-7 and V is TRBV15; D remains ambiguous. The length of the CDR3 is 14 residues. Trimming took off 0 bases at V and 3 bases at J, with 9 bases between the two ends. Per germline, CDR1 LNHNV and CDR2 YYDKDF (reference sequence). The CDR3 DNA reads as TGTGCCACCAGCAGAGATCAGTACAGCTACGAGCAGTACTTC. Its translation: CATSRDQYSYEQYF.

The chain employs TRBV9 and TRBJ1-2; 10 bases are a match to TRBD1. With 0 bases clipped from V and 5 bases from J, the junction kept 7 bases outside the gene matches. This CDR3 is 16 amino acids long. Germline V gene lookup returns CDR1 SGDLS and CDR2 YYNGEE. CDR3 loop: CASSVDGRQGAYGYTF. The CDR3 nucleotides are TGTGCCAGCAGCGTAGATGGGCGACAGGGGGCGTATGGCTACACCTTC.

CDR3 sequence: CASSQDGGGSTDTQYF. The CDR3, as DNA: TGTGCCAGCAGCCAGGATGGGGGGGGATCCACAGATACGCAGTATTTT. The chain has TRBV4-2 and TRBJ2-3; TRBD2 agrees at 7 bases. The CDR3 has 16 amino acids. CDR1 and CDR2 from the germline V gene are LGHNA and YNFKEQ. The ends lost 3 bases at V and 2 bases at J; junction bases unmatched: 8.

The J gene is TRBJ1-5, the V gene TRBV7-9, with D maybe TRBD1 (6 bases). The V end was cut by 3 bases, the J end by 1 base, with 10 bases between. The CDR3 runs to 15 residues. CDR1 and CDR2 (germline): SEHNR, FQNEAQ (reference sequence). CDR3 coding DNA: TGTGCCAGCAGCTTTGGGACAACCAGCAATCAGCCCCAGCATTTT. This encodes CASSFGTTSNQPQHF.

V is TRBV7-3 and J is TRBJ1-1; 8 bases fit TRBD1. Germline CDR1 and CDR2: SGHTA and FQGTGA. This CDR3 region has 15 residues. V trimming: 3 bases; J trimming: 1 base; junction bases outside the gene matches: 4. The CDR3 sequence: CASSLTGVPNTEAFF. CDR3 sequence (DNA): TGTGCCAGCAGCTTGACAGGGGTCCCGAACACTGAAGCTTTCTTT.

This sequence joins TRBV5-4 and TRBJ2-3; TRBD2 agrees at 7 bases. The ends lost 3 bases at V and 7 bases at J; junction bases unmatched: 8. Germline V gene data show CDR1 as SGHNT and CDR2 as YYREEE (reference sequence). The CDR3 contains 14 residues. CDR3 in amino acids: CASSSGTTVNTQYF. DNA for the CDR3: TGTGCCAGCAGCTCCGGGACTACCGTGAATACGCAGTATTTT. The variable domain in full, with the rest retrieved from reference TRBV5-4 and TRBJ2-3, is ETGVTQSPTHLIKTRGQQVTLRCSSQSGHNTVSWYQQALGQGPQFIFQYYREEENGRGNFPPRFSGLQFPNYSSELNVNALELDDSALYLCASSSGTTVNTQYFGPGTRLTVL.

The rearrangement uses TRBV6-1 and TRBJ1-1; D gene ambiguous. The CDR3 runs 14 residues. CDR1 and CDR2 (germline): MNHNS, SASEGT. V lost 2 bases, J lost 5 bases, and 12 bases lay in between. CDR3 nucleotide sequence: TGTGCCAGCAGTGAACAGCCTGAGGATACTGAAGCTTTCTTT. This encodes CASSEQPEDTEAFF.

The chain uses TRBV7-2 and TRBJ1-6; 7 nucleotides align to TRBD1. Looked up from germline, CDR1 is SGHTA and CDR2 is FQGNSA. J was trimmed by 9 bases and V by 6 bases; bases with no gene match: 14. The CDR3 sequence is 16 residues long. The CDR3 sequence is CASSLLGTGAGSPLHF. CDR3 DNA: TGTGCCAGCAGTTTATTAGGAACAGGGGCGGGTTCACCCCTCCACTTT. Complete variable domain (other parts from reference TRBV7-2 and TRBJ1-6): GAGVSQSPSNKVTEKGKDVELRCDPISGHTALYWYRQSLGQGLEFLIYFQGNSAPDKSGLPSDRFSAERTGGSVSTLTIQRTQQEDSAVYLCASSLLGTGAGSPLHFGNGTRLTVT.

This rearrangement joins TRBV5-1 to TRBJ1-1, with TRBD1 matching 7 bases. Germline lookup yields CDR1 SGHRS and CDR2 YFSETQ. This CDR3 spans 15 amino acids. V lost 3 bases to trimming and J lost 2 bases; unmatched junction nucleotides: 7. CDR3 nucleotide sequence: TGCGCCAGCAGCTCGCGGACAGGCCAAAACACTGAAGCTTTCTTT. It codes for CASSSRTGQNTEAFF.

For the CDR3, the DNA is TGTGCCAGCAGCAAAGGACAGGGCCTGTCCGCTGGGGCCAACGTCCTGACTTTC. Its protein product is CASSKGQGLSAGANVLTF. This chain joins TRBV11-3 and TRBJ2-6, with 8 bases that match TRBD1. Germline V gene data show CDR1 as SGHNT and CDR2 as YENEEA. The CDR3 is 18 amino acids. The V segment lost 5 bases and the J segment 2 bases; nucleotides outside the gene matches: 11. The entire variable domain, with the rest obtained from reference TRBV11-3 and TRBJ2-6, is as follows: EAGVVQSPRYKIIEKKQPVAFWCNPISGHNTLYWYLQNLGQGPELLIRYENEEAVDDSQLPKDRFSAERLKGVDSTLKIQPAELGDSAVYLCASSKGQGLSAGANVLTFGAGSRLTVL.

This clone was found a few times. Here the CDR3 DNA reads TGTGCCAGTACCCTCGGGAGGAACACCGGGGAGCTGTTTTTT. Its protein product is CASTLGRNTGELFF. The chain joins TRBV19 to TRBJ2-2, with a possible D match to TRBD2 (6 bases). CDR3 length: 14 residues. CDR1 and CDR2 from the germline V gene are LNHDA and SQIVND (reference sequence). V gave up 7 bases and J gave up 1 base, with 10 bases separating them.